These 21 T cell receptor beta chains came from one sample sequenced in a study of cytomegalovirus exposure and HLA in healthy donors. 13 Jbeta primers and 60 Vbeta primers were used for the PCR. Some clones are missing from TCRdb's copy, which holds only in-frame ones; the method was immunoSEQ multiplex PCR. Among 150,000 to 200,000 clones listed, about 81% were seen once. The sequenced material came from PBMCs. Every receptor here comes from a woman aged 18-35 years in good health and CMV-seronegative.

V usage is TRBV27 and J usage is TRBJ1-6; 10 bases are a match to TRBD1. This CDR3 region has 13 residues. Germline V gene data show CDR1 as MNHEY and CDR2 as SMNVEV (reference sequence). J was trimmed by 10 bases and V by 6 bases; bases with no gene match: 3. The CDR3 bases are TGTGCCAGCAGGGGGACAGGGGTATCACCCCTCCACTTT. Its translation: CASRGTGVSPLHF.

V and J are TRBV4-1 and TRBJ2-1, with TRBD1 as a possible D gene (5 bases). The V gene lost 1 base and the J gene lost 2 bases, with 24 bases spanning the gap. Germline CDR1 reads MGHRA; CDR2 reads YSYEKL. This CDR3 has 20 residues. The CDR3 protein is CASSQVFQGKGFGTYNEQFF. Here the CDR3 DNA reads TGCGCCAGCAGCCAAGTTTTCCAGGGAAAGGGATTCGGAACCTACAATGAGCAGTTCTTC.

The gene calls are TRBV7-9 and TRBJ1-2; TRBD1 agrees at 10 bases. Trimming took 5 bases from V and 9 from J; bases not matched to a gene: 12. Germline CDR1 SEHNR, CDR2 FQNEAQ (reference sequence). The CDR3 has 15 residues. CDR3 in amino acids: CASSTSRDRGMSYTF. The CDR3 region has the DNA TGTGCCAGCAGCACCTCCCGGGACAGGGGTATGAGCTACACCTTC.

The V and J genes are TRBV4-1 and TRBJ2-7; no reliable D call. Germline CDR1 MGHRA, CDR2 YSYEKL. The CDR3 extends over 16 amino acids. Trimming removed 3 bases from V and 3 bases from J, with 18 bases in between. The CDR3 DNA sequence: TGCGCCAGCAGCCACATGCTAGTTGCCGGCCTCTACGAGCAGTACTTC. This codes for CASSHMLVAGLYEQYF.

The chain joins TRBV19 to TRBJ2-1; 12 bases align to TRBD2. Germline loops: CDR1 LNHDA, CDR2 SQIVND (reference sequence). Trimming cost V 6 bases and J 4 bases; bases outside gene matches: 7. The CDR3 covers 16 residues. The CDR3 reads CASRDTSGGRYNEQFF. CDR3 coding DNA: TGTGCCAGTAGAGACACTAGCGGGGGGCGGTACAATGAGCAGTTCTTC.

V and J are TRBV29-1 and TRBJ1-5; D unclear. There are 14 residues in the CDR3. Germline V gene data show CDR1 as SQVTM and CDR2 as ANQGSEA. The V end lost 6 bases, the J end lost 6 bases, and 18 bases lay between the germline ends. As DNA, the CDR3 is TGCAGCGTGGGAGGGTACCCCGCGGGTCAGCCCCAGCATTTT. As protein: CSVGGYPAGQPQHF.

The chain recombines TRBV5-6 with TRBJ2-1; D perhaps matches TRBD2 (6 bases). Deletions cut 0 bases from V and 10 bases from J, with 17 bases between. The CDR3 spans 15 residues. From germline, CDR1 is SGHDT and CDR2 YYEEEE. The CDR3 protein is CASSLGPRRGIEQFF. CDR3 nucleotides: TGTGCCAGCAGCTTGGGGCCTCGGCGGGGAATCGAGCAGTTCTTC.

This chain connects TRBV7-2 to TRBJ2-3; 11 nucleotides align to TRBD2. The CDR3 is made up of 17 amino acids. J gave up 3 bases and V 5 bases, and 10 bases lay outside the gene matches. Germline CDR1 is SGHTA and CDR2 is FQGNSA. Here the CDR3 reads CASSHLAASGGTDTQYF. In nucleotides, the CDR3 is TGTGCCAGCAGCCATCTCGCGGCTAGCGGGGGGACAGATACGCAGTATTTT.

CDR3 in DNA: TGTGCCAGCAGCTTAACGGGGGGTGGTGGCTACACCTTC. It specifies CASSLTGGGGYTF. The V call is TRBV7-3, the J call TRBJ1-2, with a tentative D call TRBD1 (5 bases). The length of the CDR3 is 13 residues. The ends were cut back, 0 bases at V and 7 bases at J, with 9 bases in the middle. CDR1 is SGHTA and CDR2 is FQGTGA in the germline V gene.

The chain recombines TRBV5-4 with TRBJ2-5; TRBD2 aligns across 14 bases. This CDR3 spans 16 amino acids. CDR1 and CDR2 (germline): SGHNT, YYREEE (reference sequence). The V segment lost 2 bases and the J segment 3 bases; nucleotides outside the gene matches: 3. The CDR3 loop is CASSLGTSGGEETQYF. For the CDR3, the DNA is TGTGCCAGCAGCTTAGGGACTAGCGGGGGCGAAGAGACCCAGTACTTC.

This chain connects TRBV9 to TRBJ2-5; D might be TRBD1 (5 bases). V dropped 3 bases and J dropped 7 bases, with 13 bases sitting between them. Germline CDR1 reads SGDLS; CDR2 reads YYNGEE. The CDR3 sequence is 13 residues long. Written as DNA, the CDR3 is TGTGCCAGCAGCGCCCTGGGGCCCGGGACCCAGTACTTC. Encoded protein: CASSALGPGTQYF.

The chain combines TRBV30 with TRBJ2-1, with D tentatively TRBD1 (5 bases). CDR1 GTSNPN and CDR2 SVGIG come from the germline V gene (reference sequence). The CDR3 has 12 amino acids. In DNA form, the CDR3 reads TGTGCTTCACAATACAGGTACAATGAGCAGTTCTTC. Translation gives CASQYRYNEQFF.

V usage is TRBV5-1 and J usage is TRBJ2-6; D might be TRBD1 (6 bases). V gave up 4 bases and J gave up 2 bases, with 16 bases separating them. This CDR3 is 17 amino acids long. Germline CDR1 reads SGHRS; CDR2 reads YFSETQ. DNA of the CDR3: TGCGCCAGCAGCCCGTGGACAGTAGATCCTGGGGCCAACGTCCTGACTTTC. Amino acids: CASSPWTVDPGANVLTF.

The rearrangement links TRBV4-1 to TRBJ2-5; 7 bases map to TRBD2. The V segment lost 2 bases and the J segment 3 bases; nucleotides outside the gene matches: 9. The CDR3 sequence is 16 residues long. From germline, CDR1 is MGHRA and CDR2 YSYEKL. CDR3 amino acids: CASSQPNAGAKETQYF. CDR3 sequence (DNA): TGCGCCAGCAGCCAACCTAACGCGGGAGCTAAAGAGACCCAGTACTTC.

V gene TRBV4-1 combines with J gene TRBJ2-7, with TRBD2 matching over 11 bases. The CDR3 spans 18 residues. V shed 3 bases, J shed 0 bases, and the junction held 10 bases outside the gene matches. Germline V CDR1 and CDR2: MGHRA, YSYEKL. Written as DNA, the CDR3 is TGCGCCAGCAGCCAGGGTGGACTAGCGGGCGGTAGCTCCTACGAGCAGTACTTC. It specifies CASSQGGLAGGSSYEQYF.

This clone was recorded a few times. Other DNA sequences in the sample encode the same CDR3. This chain joins TRBV28 and TRBJ1-5; D gene unclear. Looked up from germline, CDR1 is MDHEN and CDR2 is SYDVKM. Trimming shortened V by 5 bases and J by 3 bases, and 2 bases separated the two germline ends. CDR3 length: 11 residues. In DNA form, the CDR3 reads TGTGCCAGCAGTCTCAATCAGCCCCAGCATTTT. Encoded protein: CASSLNQPQHF.

This rearrangement joins TRBV19 to TRBJ1-6; D possibly corresponds to TRBD1 (5 bases). The CDR3 spans 16 residues. Trimming removed 6 bases from V and 0 bases from J, with 12 bases in between. Germline V gene lookup returns CDR1 LNHDA and CDR2 SQIVND (reference sequence). The CDR3 sequence is CASRMDKSSYNSPLHF. The CDR3 DNA is TGTGCCAGTAGAATGGACAAGAGCTCCTATAATTCACCCCTCCACTTT.

The V call is TRBV7-7, the J call TRBJ1-5; 9 bases line up with TRBD1. The CDR3 length is 18 residues. Germline V gene data show CDR1 as SSHAT and CDR2 as FNYEAQ (reference sequence). J was trimmed by 0 bases and V by 1 base; bases with no gene match: 7. The CDR3, as DNA: TGTGCCAGCAGCTTAGAACGGACAGGGGCCTTTAGCAATCAGCCCCAGCATTTT. Protein sequence: CASSLERTGAFSNQPQHF.

This clone was observed a handful of times. The chain links TRBV2 to TRBJ1-2; D gene ambiguous. Germline V gives CDR1 SNHLY, CDR2 FYNNEI. The CDR3 runs to 13 residues. V lost 2 bases to trimming and J lost 8 bases, with 12 bases between them. The DNA for the CDR3 is TGTGCCAGCAGTGAAATGAGGGAGCAAGGCTACACCTTC. Translation: CASSEMREQGYTF.

This chain connects TRBV15 to TRBJ1-4, with unresolved D. The CDR3 spans 15 residues. Germline values: CDR1 LNHNV, CDR2 YYDKDF (reference sequence). Between the trimmed V and J ends, which lost 1 base and 6 bases, there was a span of 12 bases. The CDR3 loop reads CATSRGTARDEKLFF. CDR3 nucleotides: TGTGCCACCAGCAGAGGGACGGCGCGGGATGAAAAACTGTTTTTT. The whole variable domain, remainder taken from reference TRBV15 and TRBJ1-4, is DAMVIQNPRYQVTQFGKPVTLSCSQTLNHNVMYWYQQKSSQAPKLLFHYYDKDFNNEADTPDNFQSRRPNTSFCFLDIRSPGLGDTAMYLCATSRGTARDEKLFFGSGTQLSVL.

With regard to this clone: Germline and junction disagree at one end, which may indicate a read error. The rearrangement uses TRBV7-9 and TRBJ2-7; 7 bases are a match to TRBD2. The CDR3 loop spans 12 amino acids. The V gene's germline CDR1 is SEHNR and CDR2 FQNEAQ (reference sequence). CDR3 protein: CSSSLLGGEQYF. CDR3 DNA: TGTTCCAGCAGCTTATTGGGAGGGGAGCAGTACTTC.